These T cell receptor beta chains were read from a single sample in a study of post-analysis software for immune sequencing data. TCRdb re-derived calls from the PCR reads in MiXCR, one entry per CDR3 protein. The table has about 820,000 distinct CDR3 sequences, approximately 53% seen once; the top ten hold 4.6%. Sequencing input: blood. These receptors came from a girl between 5 and 17 years old with multiple sclerosis. CDR3s include the opening cysteine and the closing phenylalanine or tryptophan. D genes are given only for firm matches. Expanded clones are given a class, and other clones once, few, many or no size at all.

few | TRBJ2-7 | TRBV29-1 | TRBD1 | 14 | CSARDRDRAYEQYF | TGCAGCGCTCGCGACCGGGACAGGGCCTACGAGCAGTACTTC
few | TRBJ2-1 | TRBV6-2/TRBV6-3 | TRBD2 | 16 | CASSYGGGRAHNEQFF | TGTGCCAGCAGTTACGGCGGCGGGAGGGCCCACAATGAGCAGTTCTTC
- | TRBJ1-2 | TRBV7-2 | - | 14 | CASSLGQTNYGHTF | TGTGCCAGCAGCTTGGGACAAACTAACTATGGCCACACCTTC
- | TRBJ2-6 | TRBV7-3 | - | 13 | CASSPETSPVLTF | TGTGCCAGCAGCCCGGAGACATCCCCCGTCCTGACTTTC
- | TRBJ2-7 | TRBV29-1 | - | 12 | CSERGTGSEQYF | TGCAGCGAGAGGGGTACAGGGAGCGAGCAGTACTTC
- | TRBJ2-5 | TRBV7-9 | - | 13 | CASSPDLQETQYF | TGTGCCAGCAGCCCCGACTTGCAAGAGACCCAGTACTTC
few | TRBJ2-1 | TRBV29-1 | - | 12 | CSVAGGSYEQFF | TGCAGCGTTGCGGGCGGGTCCTACGAGCAGTTCTTC
- | TRBJ2-7 | TRBV7-9 | TRBD2 | 13 | CASSGSGSTEQYF | TGTGCCAGCAGTGGTAGCGGGAGCACCGAGCAGTACTTC
- | TRBJ2-7 | TRBV5-2 | - | 24 | CASNPLYGVIQGAFLAGGRYEQYF | TGTGCCAGCAACCCCTTATACGGAGTGATCCAGGGGGCTTTCCTAGCGGGAGGTAGGTACGAGCAGTACTTC
few | TRBJ1-6 | TRBV10-3 | - | 13 | CAISQASNSPLHF | TGTGCCATCAGTCAGGCCTCAAATTCACCCCTCCACTTT
once | TRBJ2-7 | TRBV20-1 | TRBD2 | 13 | CSASLAGGNEQYF | TGCAGTGCTTCCTTGGCGGGAGGGAACGAGCAGTACTTC
- | TRBJ2-7 | TRBV29-1 | - | 16 | CSVPSSGAPPPYEQYF | TGCAGCGTTCCATCTTCGGGGGCTCCCCCACCCTACGAGCAGTACTTC
few | TRBJ2-7 | TRBV7-2 | - | 13 | CASSPMGGVEQYF | TGTGCCAGCAGCCCAATGGGTGGTGTCGAGCAGTACTTC
- | TRBJ2-3 | TRBV6-5 | TRBD2 | 15 | CASRELAGDKDTQYF | TGTGCCAGCAGGGAACTAGCGGGAGATAAAGATACGCAGTATTTT
- | TRBJ2-1 | TRBV28 | - | 15 | CASSPPGRTYNEQFF | TGTGCCAGCAGTCCACCGGGCCGAACCTACAATGAGCAGTTCTTC
few | TRBJ2-7 | TRBV7-3 | - | 14 | CASSPGAEYYEQYF | TGTGCCAGCAGCCCCGGTGCGGAGTACTACGAGCAGTACTTC
- | TRBJ1-2 | TRBV5-1 | - | 13 | CASSAGTYYGYTF | TGCGCCAGCAGCGCCGGGACATACTATGGCTACACCTTC
- | TRBJ2-7 | TRBV5-6 | - | 16 | CASSFLGGISSYEQYF | TGTGCCAGCAGCTTCCTCGGAGGGATTAGCTCCTACGAGCAGTACTTC
- | TRBJ2-7 | TRBV4-2 | TRBD2 | 14 | CASSQGAGVPEQYF | TGTGCCAGCAGCCAAGGGGCGGGAGTCCCCGAGCAGTACTTC
- | TRBJ2-4 | TRBV15 | TRBD1 | 14 | CATSSPGTGPIQYF | TGTGCCACCAGCAGTCCCGGGACAGGGCCCATTCAGTACTTC
once | TRBJ2-5 | TRBV15 | - | 15 | CATSLGAGLQETQYF | TGTGCCACCAGCCTCGGGGCGGGACTGCAAGAGACCCAGTACTTC
- | TRBJ2-7 | TRBV10-3 | - | 15 | CAISESGAFYYEQYF | TGTGCCATCAGTGAGTCCGGGGCCTTTTACTACGAGCAGTACTTC
- | TRBJ1-1 | TRBV29-1 | - | 12 | CSVEDREDAAFF | TGCAGCGTTGAAGACAGGGAGGATGCAGCTTTCTTT
- | TRBJ1-2 | TRBV29-1 | TRBD1 | 13 | CSVEGQGAQGYTF | TGCAGCGTGGAGGGACAGGGGGCGCAGGGCTACACCTTC
- | TRBJ2-3 | TRBV6-5 | TRBD1 | 16 | CASSYLGQGNTDTQYF | TGTGCCAGCAGTTACCTCGGACAGGGGAACACAGATACGCAGTATTTT
- | TRBJ2-6 | TRBV4-1 | - | 16 | CASSQGMGSGANVLTF | TGCGCCAGCAGCCAAGGGATGGGCTCTGGGGCCAACGTCCTGACTTTC
- | TRBJ2-1 | TRBV7-2 | TRBD2 | 15 | CASGTGSGGAIEQFF | TGTGCCAGCGGCACGGGCAGCGGGGGGGCCATTGAGCAGTTCTTC
- | TRBJ2-5 | TRBV5-6 | - | 14 | CASSVQGLKETQYF | TGTGCCAGCAGCGTACAGGGACTCAAAGAGACCCAGTACTTC
- | TRBJ2-1 | TRBV7-9 | - | 12 | CASSLAVRGQFF | TGTGCCAGCAGCTTAGCCGTGCGGGGACAGTTCTTC
many | TRBJ1-6 | TRBV7-3 | TRBD1 | 15 | CASSPSGTENSPLHF | TGTGCCAGCAGTCCGTCCGGGACAGAAAATTCACCCCTCCACTTT
few | TRBJ2-5 | TRBV7-9 | - | 12 | CASSLNKETQYF | TGTGCCAGCAGCTTAAATAAAGAGACCCAGTACTTC
- | TRBJ1-1 | TRBV5-5 | TRBD1 | 17 | CASSSPKTGVANTEAFF | TGTGCCAGCAGTTCCCCTAAGACAGGGGTAGCGAACACTGAAGCTTTCTTT
- | TRBJ2-6 | TRBV5-1 | - | 15 | CASSDDRTGANVLTF | TGCGCCAGCAGCGACGACAGGACTGGGGCCAACGTCCTGACTTTC
- | TRBJ2-7 | TRBV20-1 | TRBD2 | 13 | CSATLAGSYEQYF | TGCAGTGCCACCTTAGCGGGCTCCTACGAGCAGTACTTC
- | TRBJ1-1 | TRBV7-9 | - | 14 | CASEQGLANTEAFF | TGTGCCAGCGAACAGGGTCTTGCCAACACTGAAGCTTTCTTT
few | TRBJ2-3 | TRBV19 | TRBD1 | 14 | CASTDRAGTDTQYF | TGTGCCAGTACGGACAGGGCCGGCACAGATACGCAGTATTTT
few | TRBJ2-1 | TRBV6-1 | - | 12 | CASSALLNEQFF | TGTGCCAGCAGTGCTCTACTGAATGAGCAGTTCTTC
- | TRBJ1-6 | TRBV12-3/TRBV12-4 | - | 16 | CASSFGRSSYNSPLHF | TGTGCCAGCAGTTTTGGACGTAGCTCCTATAATTCACCCCTCCACTTT
- | TRBJ2-3 | TRBV20-1 | TRBD1 | 13 | CSATTRGTDTQYF | TGCAGTGCAACGACCAGGGGGACAGATACGCAGTATTTT
- | TRBJ1-4 | TRBV15 | - | 15 | CATSKTRGVREKLFF | TGTGCCACCAGCAAGACCAGGGGTGTGAGGGAAAAACTGTTTTTT
- | TRBJ2-1 | TRBV25-1 | TRBD1 | 12 | CASSGDSFEQFF | TGTGCCAGCAGTGGGGACAGTTTTGAGCAGTTCTTC
- | TRBJ2-1 | TRBV7-9 | TRBD2 | 18 | CASSLARRTGGVYNEQFF | TGTGCCAGCAGCTTAGCACGGAGGACGGGAGGGGTATACAATGAGCAGTTCTTC
- | TRBJ1-2 | TRBV5-1 | TRBD1 | 16 | CASSLGSGGLGYGYTF | TGCGCCAGCAGCTTGGGATCAGGGGGGCTCGGCTATGGCTACACCTTC
- | TRBJ2-7 | TRBV18 | - | 15 | CASSPGPKLAYEQYF | TGTGCCAGCTCACCGGGGCCGAAATTGGCCTACGAGCAGTACTTC
- | TRBJ2-7 | TRBV7-8 | TRBD1 | 15 | CASSLARTGEYEQYF | TGTGCCAGCAGCTTAGCTCGGACAGGAGAGTACGAGCAGTACTTC
- | TRBJ2-7 | TRBV5-1 | TRBD1 | 15 | CASSMVPGQGYEQYF | TGCGCCAGCAGCATGGTCCCGGGACAGGGCTACGAGCAGTACTTC
few | TRBJ1-2 | TRBV10-3 | - | 13 | CAISRGREDGYTF | TGTGCCATCAGTCGAGGAAGGGAAGATGGCTACACCTTC
- | TRBJ1-2 | TRBV6-5 | - | 13 | CASRRDLTYGYTF | TGTGCCAGCAGACGGGACCTCACCTATGGCTACACCTTC